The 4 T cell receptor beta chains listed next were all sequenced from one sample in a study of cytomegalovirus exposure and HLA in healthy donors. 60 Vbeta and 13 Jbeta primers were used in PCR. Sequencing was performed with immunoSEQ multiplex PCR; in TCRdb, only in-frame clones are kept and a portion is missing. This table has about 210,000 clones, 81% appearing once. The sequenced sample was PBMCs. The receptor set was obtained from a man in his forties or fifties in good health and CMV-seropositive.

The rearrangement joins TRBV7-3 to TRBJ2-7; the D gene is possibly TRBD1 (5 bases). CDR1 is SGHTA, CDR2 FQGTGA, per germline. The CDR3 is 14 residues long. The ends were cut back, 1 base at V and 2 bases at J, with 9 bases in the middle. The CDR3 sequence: CASSLKPGTYEQYF. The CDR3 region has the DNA TGTGCCAGCAGCTTAAAGCCAGGGACCTACGAGCAGTACTTC.

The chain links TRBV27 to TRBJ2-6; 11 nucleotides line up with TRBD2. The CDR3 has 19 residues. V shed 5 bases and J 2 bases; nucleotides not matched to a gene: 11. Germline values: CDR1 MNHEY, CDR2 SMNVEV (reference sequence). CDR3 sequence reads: CASSPGLAGPRAGANVLTF. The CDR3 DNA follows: TGTGCCAGCAGTCCCGGACTAGCGGGCCCCCGGGCTGGGGCCAACGTCCTGACTTTC.

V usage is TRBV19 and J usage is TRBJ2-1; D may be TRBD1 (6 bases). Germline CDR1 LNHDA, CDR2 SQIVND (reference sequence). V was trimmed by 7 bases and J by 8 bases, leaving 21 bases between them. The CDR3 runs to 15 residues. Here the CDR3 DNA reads TGTGCCAGTACCCATGACGGGACACGAAAAGATGAGCAGTTCTTC. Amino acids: CASTHDGTRKDEQFF. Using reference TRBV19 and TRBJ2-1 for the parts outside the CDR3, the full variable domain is DGGITQSPKYLFRKEGQNVTLSCEQNLNHDAMYWYRQDPGQGLRLIYYSQIVNDFQKGDIAEGYSVSREKKESFPLTVTSAQKNPTAFYLCASTHDGTRKDEQFFGPGTRLTVL.

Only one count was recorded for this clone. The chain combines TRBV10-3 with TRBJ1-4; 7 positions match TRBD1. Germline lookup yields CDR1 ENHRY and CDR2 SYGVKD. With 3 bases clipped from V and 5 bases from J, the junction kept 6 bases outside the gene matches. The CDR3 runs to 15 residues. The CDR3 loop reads CAISENSGGNEKLFF. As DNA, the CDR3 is TGTGCCATCAGTGAAAATTCAGGGGGAAATGAAAAACTGTTTTTT.